The 29 T cell receptor beta chains below were found in one sample sequenced in a study of T cells after posttransplantation cyclophosphamide. Assay used: immunoSEQ multiplex PCR; TCRdb lists only in-frame clones, some missing. The sample holds over a thousand clones, approximately 97% seen once. Sequenced: naive CD8+ T cells sorted from PBMCs. These TCRs come from a woman in her sixties or seventies in good health, CMV-negative, and a related stem cell transplant donor.

CDR3 loop: CASSAGLYGLGNTIYF. The CDR3 nucleotides read TGTGCCAGCAGCGCGGGACTGTATGGGTTAGGAAACACCATATATTTT. This sequence joins TRBV5-5 and TRBJ1-3; tentatively, D is TRBD1 (5 bases). This CDR3 region has 16 residues. Between the trimmed V and J ends, which lost 4 bases and 4 bases, there was a span of 18 bases. Germline V gene sequence: CDR1 SGHKS, CDR2 YYEKEE (reference sequence).

The chain links TRBV29-1 to TRBJ2-1; 10 positions match TRBD2. The germline CDR1 and CDR2 sequences are SQVTM and ANQGSEA. With V trimmed by 7 bases and J by 7 bases, 7 bases remained unmatched. CDR3 length equals 13 residues. The CDR3 sequence: CSASGGASNEQFF. The DNA for the CDR3 is TGCAGCGCAAGCGGGGGGGCCTCAAATGAGCAGTTCTTC.

The rearrangement joins TRBV5-6 to TRBJ2-6, with 7 positions matching TRBD1. Germline-derived CDR1 and CDR2 are SGHDT and YYEEEE. The CDR3 loop spans 18 amino acids. J gave up 0 bases and V 0 bases, and 6 bases lay outside the gene matches. CDR3: CASSLGQGLISGANVLTF. CDR3 bases: TGTGCCAGCAGCTTGGGACAGGGTTTGATCTCTGGGGCCAACGTCCTGACTTTC.

CDR3 nucleotides: TGTGCCAGCAGCGCACCCCGAGGGGGCGAGGGTGGAAACACCATATATTTT. Its translation: CASSAPRGGEGGNTIYF. The chain combines TRBV9 with TRBJ1-3, with 7 bases identical to TRBD1. The V segment lost 3 bases and the J segment 3 bases; nucleotides outside the gene matches: 12. Looked up from germline, CDR1 is SGDLS and CDR2 is YYNGEE. The CDR3 covers 17 residues.

This sequence joins TRBV5-4 and TRBJ2-1; maybe TRBD2 (5 bases). Germline values: CDR1 SGHNT, CDR2 YYREEE (reference sequence). This CDR3 spans 14 amino acids. Trimming shortened V by 10 bases and J by 9 bases, and 23 bases separated the two germline ends. The CDR3 DNA reads as TGTGCCTCATCCTCGGTCCTTACTAGTAGTGAGCAGTTCTTC. It is translated as CASSSVLTSSEQFF.

V usage is TRBV19 and J usage is TRBJ2-1, with 12 bases aligning to TRBD2. Germline assignment: CDR1 LNHDA and CDR2 SQIVND (reference sequence). The V and J ends lost 3 bases and 6 bases, in that order; junction bases with no gene match: 3. CDR3 length: 15 amino acids. The DNA of the CDR3 is TGTGCCAGTAGTATGGGACTAGCGGGCCTCAATGAGCAGTTCTTC. As protein: CASSMGLAGLNEQFF. The whole variable domain, filled in from reference TRBV19 and TRBJ2-1, reads DGGITQSPKYLFRKEGQNVTLSCEQNLNHDAMYWYRQDPGQGLRLIYYSQIVNDFQKGDIAEGYSVSREKKESFPLTVTSAQKNPTAFYLCASSMGLAGLNEQFFGPGTRLTVL.

The V call is TRBV2, the J call TRBJ2-7; D is undetermined. The germline V and J ends were trimmed by 6 bases and 3 bases, with 6 bases remaining between them. The CDR3 runs 11 residues. CDR1 SNHLY and CDR2 FYNNEI come from the germline V gene. This CDR3 reads CASRRSYEQYF. The CDR3 nucleotides read TGTGCCAGCAGGAGGAGCTACGAGCAGTACTTC. Full variable domain (rest looked up from reference TRBV2 and TRBJ2-7): EPEVTQTPSHQVTQMGQEVILRCVPISNHLYFYWYRQILGQKVEFLVSFYNNEISEKSEIFDDQFSVERPDGSNFTLKIRSTKLEDSAMYFCASRRSYEQYFGPGTRLTVT.

The chain combines TRBV27 with TRBJ1-5; D not certain. V lost 5 bases to trimming and J lost 0 bases, with 8 bases between them. Germline lookup yields CDR1 MNHEY and CDR2 SMNVEV (reference sequence). CDR3 length: 14 amino acids. CDR3 loop: CASSPYYSNQPQHF. The CDR3 DNA reads TGTGCCAGCAGTCCCTACTATAGCAATCAGCCCCAGCATTTT.

V gene TRBV5-8 combines with J gene TRBJ2-3; 9 bases line up with TRBD2. This CDR3 contains 14 residues. Germline V gene lookup returns CDR1 SGHTS and CDR2 YDEGEE. The junction had 4 bases not matched to a gene; V was cut back by 5 bases and J by 3 bases. The CDR3 region has the DNA TGTGCCAGCAGGGTGCGGGGGGGTACAGATACGCAGTATTTT. Residues: CASRVRGGTDTQYF.

The V and J genes are TRBV7-8 and TRBJ1-5; D remains unclear. The germline gives CDR1 SGHVS, CDR2 FQNEAQ. The CDR3 sequence is 14 residues long. The V and J ends lost 8 bases and 4 bases respectively, with 15 bases between them. The CDR3 is CASGGGSINQPQHF. Here the CDR3 DNA reads TGTGCCAGCGGCGGAGGATCAATAAATCAGCCCCAGCATTTT.

This rearrangement joins TRBV5-6 to TRBJ2-5; no definite D call. The V gene's germline CDR1 is SGHDT and CDR2 YYEEEE. V shed 0 bases and J shed 1 base, with 10 bases lying between them. This CDR3 has 15 amino acids. Here the CDR3 DNA reads TGTGCCAGCAGCTTGGCAACAACAGCCCAAGAGACCCAGTACTTC. Its protein is CASSLATTAQETQYF.

J is TRBJ1-5 and V is TRBV2; TRBD1 matches 10 bases. Germline V CDR1 and CDR2: SNHLY, FYNNEI. The V segment lost 6 bases and the J segment 2 bases; nucleotides outside the gene matches: 13. The CDR3 extends over 18 amino acids. The DNA for the CDR3 is TGTGCCAGCAGCGACACCGGGACAGGGGTAGTTGGCAATCAGCCCCAGCATTTT. Translation gives CASSDTGTGVVGNQPQHF.

Only one count was recorded for this clone. This chain joins TRBV15 and TRBJ2-2; D is possibly TRBD1 (6 bases). The CDR3 extends over 13 amino acids. CDR1 is LNHNV, CDR2 YYDKDF, per germline (reference sequence). The V end lost 8 bases, the J end lost 7 bases, and 14 bases lay between the germline ends. CDR3 nucleotide sequence: TGTGCCACCCTTCAGGGGTCAGGCGGGGAGCTGTTTTTT. This codes for CATLQGSGGELFF.

This clone was seen just once. V usage is TRBV11-2 and J usage is TRBJ1-2; 8 bases are shared with TRBD1. CDR3 length equals 16 residues. Germline CDR1 SGHAT, CDR2 FQNNGV. V dropped 1 base and J dropped 3; count of bases not matched to a gene: 7. In DNA, the CDR3 is TGTGCCAGCAGCTTAGTCCCTACAGGGGGGGACTATGGCTACACCTTC. Encoded protein: CASSLVPTGGDYGYTF.

The V gene is TRBV28, the J gene TRBJ1-5, with D possibly TRBD1 on 5 matching bases. Looked up from germline, CDR1 is MDHEN and CDR2 is SYDVKM. The CDR3 is 11 amino acids. V was trimmed by 5 bases and J by 11 bases, leaving 10 bases between them. CDR3 coding DNA: TGTGCCAGCAGTCCAGGAGGGGCCCAGCATTTT. It translates to CASSPGGAQHF.

The rearrangement links TRBV4-3 to TRBJ1-1; 7 bases are shared with TRBD1. J was trimmed by 3 bases and V by 5 bases; bases with no gene match: 9. The CDR3 runs 15 residues. CDR1 LGHNA and CDR2 YSLEER come from the germline V gene. The CDR3 here is CASSSRQGLDTEAFF. The CDR3, as DNA: TGCGCCAGCAGCTCCCGACAGGGCCTTGACACTGAAGCTTTCTTT.

The chain links TRBV6-1 to TRBJ1-1; D unclear. This CDR3 has 16 residues. Trimming pared 1 base from V and 3 bases from J, leaving 15 bases between. CDR1 and CDR2 from the germline V gene are MNHNS and SASEGT. In DNA, the CDR3 is TGTGCCAGCAGTGAAGGCGTGCGGTTGGTTGACACTGAAGCTTTCTTT. It codes for CASSEGVRLVDTEAFF.

The J gene is TRBJ2-7, the V gene TRBV6-5; TRBD2 is a possible D gene (6 bases). Trimming cost V 0 bases and J 2 bases, with 14 bases left between them. Germline CDR1 MNHEY, CDR2 SVGAGI. CDR3 length: 16 amino acids. The CDR3 is CASSYSMGGVAYEQYF. The CDR3 DNA is TGTGCCAGCAGTTACTCTATGGGCGGGGTTGCCTACGAGCAGTACTTC.

This chain uses TRBV5-4 with TRBJ2-1, with 9 bases lining up with TRBD1. This CDR3 is 16 amino acids long. The V segment lost 0 bases and the J segment 4 bases; nucleotides outside the gene matches: 5. Germline V gene lookup returns CDR1 SGHNT and CDR2 YYREEE (reference sequence). The CDR3 sequence: CASSLGGQGTYNEQFF. The CDR3 DNA is TGTGCCAGCAGCTTGGGTGGACAGGGGACATACAATGAGCAGTTCTTC.

V gene TRBV4-3 combines with J gene TRBJ2-3; tentative D call: TRBD2 (6 bases). The V gene lost 0 bases and the J gene lost 2 bases, with 9 bases spanning the gap. The CDR3 has 15 amino acids. Per germline, CDR1 LGHNA and CDR2 YSLEER. The CDR3 coding sequence is TGCGCCAGCAGCCAAGATGGGACTCTCACAGATACGCAGTATTTT. This codes for CASSQDGTLTDTQYF.

The V and J genes are TRBV28 and TRBJ2-5, with D uncertain. The CDR3 is 12 amino acids. CDR1 MDHEN and CDR2 SYDVKM come from the germline V gene. V was trimmed by 0 bases and J by 5 bases, leaving 4 bases between them. CDR3 in DNA: TGTGCCAGCAGTTTATGGCGGGAGACCCAGTACTTC. Amino acids: CASSLWRETQYF.

The chain recombines TRBV4-1 with TRBJ2-1; 7 positions match TRBD2. Germline lookup yields CDR1 MGHRA and CDR2 YSYEKL. The trim removed 0 bases at V and 5 bases at J, leaving 7 bases unmatched. This CDR3 is built from 16 residues. CDR3 sequence reads: CASSQEGEGRDNEQFF. The CDR3 region has the DNA TGCGCCAGCAGCCAAGAAGGGGAGGGTAGGGACAATGAGCAGTTCTTC.

The chain recombines TRBV2 with TRBJ2-7, with D possibly being TRBD2 (5 bases). The V end was cut by 5 bases, the J end by 1 base, with 12 bases between. The CDR3 is 14 amino acids. Germline CDR1 is SNHLY and CDR2 is FYNNEI. For the CDR3, the DNA is TGTGCCAGCAGTCAACTAGTAGGATCCTACGAGCAGTACTTC. Translating it yields CASSQLVGSYEQYF.

This chain connects TRBV6-6 to TRBJ2-1; D gene ambiguous. V was trimmed by 0 bases and J by 5 bases, leaving 5 bases between them. Germline V lookup: CDR1 MNHNY, CDR2 SVGAGI (reference sequence). This CDR3 has 13 amino acids. CDR3 DNA sequence: TGTGCCAGCAGTTACTCAGAGAACAATGAGCAGTTCTTC. Translating it yields CASSYSENNEQFF.

This sequence joins TRBV5-5 and TRBJ2-1; D is possibly TRBD1 (5 bases). CDR3 length: 13 amino acids. The V and J ends lost 2 bases and 9 bases respectively, with 12 bases between them. Germline lookup yields CDR1 SGHKS and CDR2 YYEKEE (reference sequence). The CDR3 here is CASSFGARTEQFF. The CDR3 coding sequence is TGTGCCAGCAGCTTTGGGGCACGGACTGAGCAGTTCTTC.

This rearrangement joins TRBV5-1 to TRBJ1-5; weak D call: TRBD1 (6 bases). The CDR3 extends over 15 amino acids. V lost 0 bases and J 11 bases, leaving 18 bases between the germline ends. The germline V gene encodes CDR1 SGHRS and CDR2 YFSETQ. The CDR3: CASSLVGGASGSQHF. The CDR3 DNA reads as TGCGCCAGCAGCTTGGTCGGGGGGGCCTCCGGGTCCCAGCATTTT. Full variable domain (outside the CDR3, taken from reference TRBV5-1 and TRBJ1-5): KAGVTQTPRYLIKTRGQQVTLSCSPISGHRSVSWYQQTPGQGLQFLFEYFSETQRNKGNFPGRFSGRQFSNSRSEMNVSTLELGDSALYLCASSLVGGASGSQHFGDGTRLSIL.

The chain employs TRBV19 and TRBJ1-5, with D tentatively TRBD1 (6 bases). Trimming left V 6 bases short and J 0 bases short, with 12 bases between. Germline-derived CDR1 and CDR2 are LNHDA and SQIVND (reference sequence). The CDR3 length is 15 residues. CDR3: CASSSGVNSNQPQHF. DNA of the CDR3: TGTGCCAGTAGCTCAGGGGTCAATAGCAATCAGCCCCAGCATTTT.

The chain joins TRBV7-3 to TRBJ2-5; D is uncertain. In germline, CDR1 is SGHTA, CDR2 FQGTGA. The CDR3 length is 12 residues. Trimming removed 1 base from V and 4 bases from J, with 4 bases in between. This CDR3 reads CASSLIGETQYF. In DNA form, the CDR3 reads TGTGCCAGCAGCTTAATCGGAGAGACCCAGTACTTC.

This chain uses TRBV2 with TRBJ1-2, with 7 bases aligning to TRBD1. The junction had 7 bases not matched to a gene; V was cut back by 7 bases and J by 8 bases. This CDR3 spans 12 amino acids. The V gene's germline CDR1 is SNHLY and CDR2 FYNNEI. The CDR3 DNA is TGTGCCAGCAATGCAGGGGGGCAAGGCTACACCTTC. The encoded protein is CASNAGGQGYTF.